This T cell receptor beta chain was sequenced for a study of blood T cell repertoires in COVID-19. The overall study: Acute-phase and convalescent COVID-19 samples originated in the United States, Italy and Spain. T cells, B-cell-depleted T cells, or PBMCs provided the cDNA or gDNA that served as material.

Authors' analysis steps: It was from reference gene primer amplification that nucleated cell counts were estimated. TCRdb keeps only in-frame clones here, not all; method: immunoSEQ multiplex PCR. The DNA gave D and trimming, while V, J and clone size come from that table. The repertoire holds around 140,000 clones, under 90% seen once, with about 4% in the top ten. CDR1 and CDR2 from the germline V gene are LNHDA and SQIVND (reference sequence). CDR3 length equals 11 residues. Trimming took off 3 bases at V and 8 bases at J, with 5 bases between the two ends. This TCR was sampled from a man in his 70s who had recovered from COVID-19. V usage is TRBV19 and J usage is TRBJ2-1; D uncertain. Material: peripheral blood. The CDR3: CASSMTYEQFF. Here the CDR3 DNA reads TGTGCCAGTAGTATGACATATGAGCAGTTCTTC.